This TCR beta chain was documented in a study of cytomegalovirus exposure and HLA in healthy donors. At the level of the study: As released early, the data held about 85 million unique TCRs from HLA-typed donors. Most donors, more than 80% of more than 300 genotyped, fell in the Caucasian-associated ancestry cluster.

PCR employed 60 Vbeta and 13 Jbeta primers. Clones were read by immunoSEQ multiplex PCR, and TCRdb kept only the in-frame ones, dropping some. Of about 110,000 clones in the sample, around 75% were seen once. Germline assignment: CDR1 GTSNPN and CDR2 SVGIG (reference sequence). The CDR3 covers 12 residues. V was trimmed by 5 bases and J by 0 bases, leaving 7 bases between them. A remark on this clone: Its target is unknown.

General study results and limits: A missense variant in DCLRE1C was later tied to TCR beta V- and J-gene trimming.

The sequencing input was PBMCs. This receptor was identified in a woman aged 30 to 39 in good health and CMV-seronegative. This chain links TRBV30 with TRBJ1-2, with D maybe TRBD1 (5 bases). In DNA form, the CDR3 reads TGTGCCTGGGGGGGGTCTAACTATGGCTACACCTTC. Translated, it gives CAWGGSNYGYTF.